A selection of T cell receptor beta chains follows, all from one sample in a study of blood T cell repertoires in COVID-19. Some clones are missing from TCRdb's copy, which holds only in-frame ones; the method was immunoSEQ multiplex PCR. The sample includes a few hundred thousand clones, 89% of them seen just once. Source material: PBMCs or T cells enriched from blood (not recorded which). Receptors were obtained from a woman in her forties who had recovered from COVID-19. Each CDR3 is given with its conserved first and last residue. D genes are given only for firm matches. Some rows have no size entry. The others give once, few or many, or a class for an expanded clone.

J | D | V | size | DNA | CDR3
TRBJ2-1 | TRBD2 | TRBV4-1 | NA | TGCGCCAGCAGCCCCCTCGGCGGGGGGGCAGATGAGCAGTTCTTC | CASSPLGGGADEQFF
TRBJ2-7 | NA | TRBV29-1 | NA | TGCAGCGTTGGAGCCCCCCGCGAGCAGTACTTC | CSVGAPREQYF
TRBJ2-3 | NA | TRBV15 | NA | TGTGCCACCAGGAGGGGGGATACGCAGTATTTT | CATRRGDTQYF
TRBJ2-7 | TRBD2 | TRBV5-5 | NA | TGTGCCAGCAGCCGCACCCGACTAGCGAACTACGAGCAGTACTTC | CASSRTRLANYEQYF
TRBJ1-6 | NA | TRBV14 | NA | TGTGCCAGCAGCCAAGAAAAGGGTTCGGCAGGGAGGTCACCCCTCCACTTT | CASSQEKGSAGRSPLHF
TRBJ1-1 | TRBD1 | TRBV29-1 | NA | TGCAGCGTTGCCCTGAGACAGGGAAGGACTGAAGCTTTCTTT | CSVALRQGRTEAFF
TRBJ1-2 | NA | TRBV15 | NA | TGTGCCACCAGCTTCGCCCTACAAACAGGGTACTATGGCTACACCTTC | CATSFALQTGYYGYTF
TRBJ1-4 | NA | TRBV7-2 | once | TGTGCCAGCAGCTTAAATGCACAGGAAAAACTGTTTTTT | CASSLNAQEKLFF
TRBJ2-7 | NA | TRBV11-2 | once | TGTGCCAGCAGCCCTGAGTTTGACGAGCAGTACTTC | CASSPEFDEQYF
TRBJ2-1 | TRBD1 | TRBV6-5 | few | TGTGCCAGCAGATTCGACAGGGGCGGATACAATGAGCAGTTCTTC | CASRFDRGGYNEQFF
TRBJ2-5 | TRBD1 | TRBV7-3 | NA | TGTGCCAGCAGCCATAGCCCAGAATTTAGTACAGACAGGGCGACGGAGACCCAGTACTTC | CASSHSPEFSTDRATETQYF
TRBJ1-1 | NA | TRBV5-6 | NA | TGTGCCAGCAGCTTGGTTCGGACACCTAACACTGAAGCTTTCTTT | CASSLVRTPNTEAFF
TRBJ2-7 | NA | TRBV2 | NA | TGTGCCAGCAGTTTTGACTCCTCGGCCTACGAGCAGTACTTC | CASSFDSSAYEQYF
TRBJ2-7 | NA | TRBV2 | NA | TGTGCCAGCAGTCCCCCGGGGTCGTTC | CASSPPGSF
TRBJ1-1 | TRBD1 | TRBV19 | NA | TGTGCCAGTAGTATAGACAGGGGGGTGGTCACTGAAGCTTTCTTT | CASSIDRGVVTEAFF
TRBJ1-5 | NA | TRBV4-3 | NA | TGCGCCAGCAGCCAAGATGCGGCTCAGAGCAATCAGCCCCAGCATTTT | CASSQDAAQSNQPQHF
TRBJ1-2 | NA | TRBV19 | few | TGTTCTCCGAAGTCAAGGTTCGGGGGCTACACCTTC | CSPKSRFGGYTF
TRBJ2-2 | TRBD2 | TRBV5-1 | once | TGCGCCAGCAGCTTGGACGGCGGGAGGGCGCCCGGGGAGCTGTTTTTT | CASSLDGGRAPGELFF
TRBJ2-7 | TRBD1 | TRBV5-8 | NA | TGTGCCAGCAGCTTTAGGACAGGCTACGAGCAGTACTTC | CASSFRTGYEQYF
TRBJ2-1 | TRBD2 | TRBV14 | NA | TGTGCCAGCAGCCAAGATAGAACTAGCGGCTTCATTTACAATGAGCAGTTCTTC | CASSQDRTSGFIYNEQFF
TRBJ2-1 | TRBD1 | TRBV4-1 | NA | TGCGCCAGCAGCCTGGGACAGGGGTTGGATGAGCAGTTCTTC | CASSLGQGLDEQFF
TRBJ1-1 | NA | TRBV5-1 | NA | TGCGCCAGCAGCGTTACGACGGGGAACACTGAAGCTTTCTTT | CASSVTTGNTEAFF
TRBJ1-2 | TRBD1 | TRBV7-2 | NA | TGTGCCAGCAGCTTAGTTTCAGGGGGCGCGTCTGGCTACACCTTC | CASSLVSGGASGYTF
TRBJ2-2 | TRBD1 | TRBV7-3 | NA | TGTGCCAGCAGCTCTACAGGGGGCGGGTTCACCGGGGAGCTGTTTTTT | CASSSTGGGFTGELFF
TRBJ2-1 | TRBD1 | TRBV5-1 | NA | TGCGCCAGCCAGCGAGGGGGCGCGAGGAATGAGCAGTTCTTC | CASQRGGARNEQFF
TRBJ1-2 | NA | TRBV3-1/TRBV3-2 | NA | TGTGCCAGCAGCCAAGTTCAGGGATTTGAGGGCTACACCTTC | CASSQVQGFEGYTF
TRBJ2-3 | TRBD2 | TRBV7-2 | NA | TGTGCCAGCAGCTTAGGCGGGAGTCAAGATACGCAGTATTTT | CASSLGGSQDTQYF
TRBJ1-4 | NA | TRBV30 | NA | TGTGCCTGGAGTGGGGGGGGCTGGGAAAAACTGTTTTTT | CAWSGGGWEKLFF
TRBJ1-1 | TRBD1 | TRBV6-5 | NA | TGTGCCAGCAGTCGCGACAGGGGGAGGTCTGAAGCTTTCTTT | CASSRDRGRSEAFF
TRBJ1-6 | NA | TRBV7-9 | NA | TGTGCCAGCAGCTCTGCAGGAGGGACGGGGGTTGGACCCCTCCACTTT | CASSSAGGTGVGPLHF
TRBJ2-7 | NA | TRBV11-3 | few | TGTGCCAGCAGCCCGCCTGAGACAGGACCCTACGAGCAGTACTTC | CASSPPETGPYEQYF
TRBJ2-1 | TRBD2 | TRBV28 | few | TGTGCCAGCAGTTTCGGACTAGCGGGGGGTGGGTTGGTTGAGCAGTTCTTC | CASSFGLAGGGLVEQFF
TRBJ1-6 | NA | TRBV5-1 | NA | TGCGCCAGCAGCTTGGACAAAGCACCCCTCCACTTT | CASSLDKAPLHF
TRBJ1-4 | TRBD1 | TRBV6-5 | NA | TGTGCCAGCAGTTACCTGACAGGGAGCAATGAAAAACTGTTTTTT | CASSYLTGSNEKLFF
TRBJ2-7 | NA | TRBV6-1 | NA | TGTGCCAGCAGTGACCGACTAGCCTACGAGCAGTACTTC | CASSDRLAYEQYF
TRBJ2-1 | NA | TRBV3-1/TRBV3-2 | few | TGTGCCAGCAGCCGAGCCCTTAGCTCCTACAATGAGCAGTTCTTC | CASSRALSSYNEQFF
TRBJ2-5 | NA | TRBV7-2 | NA | TGTGCCAGCAGCTTAGGGACTATAGAGACCCAGTACTTC | CASSLGTIETQYF
TRBJ2-1 | TRBD2 | TRBV19 | NA | TGTGCCAGTAGTATCGGACTAGCGGGGGCCGGAGGGTACAATGAGCAGTTCTTC | CASSIGLAGAGGYNEQFF
TRBJ2-1 | TRBD2 | TRBV19 | NA | TGTGCCAGTAGGAATCTCGGCGGGGGTGGCGGGTACAATGAGCAGTTCTTC | CASRNLGGGGGYNEQFF
TRBJ2-7 | NA | TRBV5-1 | NA | TGCGCCAGCAGCGTTAAGAGCTCCTACGAGCAGTACTTC | CASSVKSSYEQYF
TRBJ1-1 | TRBD1 | TRBV28 | NA | TGTGCCAGCACCAGGGGGTTGAACACTGAAGCTTTCTTT | CASTRGLNTEAFF